This T cell receptor beta chain was retrieved from a study of identifying expanded T cells in peripheral blood. No infections or other immune events were documented during collection. TCRdb's table, derived via immunoSEQ multiplex PCR, lists solely in-frame clones and lacks some. The repertoire holds some 100,000 clones, with 88% as singletons. Per the germline V gene, CDR1 is SGDLS and CDR2 is YYNGEE. The CDR3 has 15 residues. V gave up 4 bases and J gave up 5 bases; unmatched junction bases: 11. The receptor's source is a person aged 18 to 70 in good health. The genes are TRBV9 and TRBJ1-2; 7 nucleotides match TRBD1. Source material: blood. In DNA, the CDR3 is TGTGCCAGCAGCACAGGGACAGCGGTTGAGTATGGCTACACCTTC. Its protein product is CASSTGTAVEYGYTF.